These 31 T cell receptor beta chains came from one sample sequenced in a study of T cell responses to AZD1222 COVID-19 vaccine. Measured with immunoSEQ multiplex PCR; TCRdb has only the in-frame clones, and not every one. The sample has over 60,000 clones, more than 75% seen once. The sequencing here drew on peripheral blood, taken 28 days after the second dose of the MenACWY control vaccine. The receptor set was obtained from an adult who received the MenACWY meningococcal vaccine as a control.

This chain's CDR3 is CASSLTGSGANVLTF. CDR3 nucleotides: TGTGCCAGCAGCTTAACAGGTTCTGGGGCCAACGTCCTGACTTTC. The rearrangement links TRBV7-8 to TRBJ2-6; TRBD1 is a possible D gene (5 bases). The CDR3 loop spans 15 amino acids. Trimming removed 2 bases from V and 1 base from J, with 6 bases in between. Germline-derived CDR1 and CDR2 are SGHVS and FQNEAQ. Based on the CDR3 plus reference TRBV7-8 and TRBJ2-6, the full variable domain is GAGVSQSPRYKVAKRGQDVALRCDPISGHVSLFWYQQALGQGPEFLTYFQNEAQLDKSGLPSDRFFAERPEGSVSTLKIQRTQQEDSAVYLCASSLTGSGANVLTFGAGSRLTVL.

The CDR3 here is CSVGPQGTGSYNEQFF. CDR3 bases: TGCAGCGTTGGACCACAGGGGACGGGCTCCTACAATGAGCAGTTCTTC. J is TRBJ2-1 and V is TRBV29-1, with 7 bases fitting TRBD1. Germline lookup yields CDR1 SQVTM and CDR2 ANQGSEA. The J segment lost 0 bases and the V segment lost 4 bases, leaving 9 bases of the junction unmatched. The length of the CDR3 is 16 residues.

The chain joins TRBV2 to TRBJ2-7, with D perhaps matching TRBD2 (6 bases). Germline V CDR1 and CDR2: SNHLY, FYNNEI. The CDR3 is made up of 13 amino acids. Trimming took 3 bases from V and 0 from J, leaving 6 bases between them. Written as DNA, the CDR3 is TGTGCCAGCAGTGACGGGGGCTCCTACGAGCAGTACTTC. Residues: CASSDGGSYEQYF.

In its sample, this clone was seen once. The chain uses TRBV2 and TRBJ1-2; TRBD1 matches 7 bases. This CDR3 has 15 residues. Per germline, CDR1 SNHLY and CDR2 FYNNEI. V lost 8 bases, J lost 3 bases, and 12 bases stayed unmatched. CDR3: CASEPQGGAYYGYTF. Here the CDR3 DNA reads TGTGCCAGCGAGCCTCAGGGGGGGGCTTACTATGGCTACACCTTC.

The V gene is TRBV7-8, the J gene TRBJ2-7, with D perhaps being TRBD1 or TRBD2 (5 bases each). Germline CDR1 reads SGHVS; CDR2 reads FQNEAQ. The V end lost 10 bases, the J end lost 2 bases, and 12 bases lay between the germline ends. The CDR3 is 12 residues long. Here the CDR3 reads CATRDQTYEQYF. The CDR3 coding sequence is TGTGCCACCCGGGACCAAACCTACGAGCAGTACTTC.

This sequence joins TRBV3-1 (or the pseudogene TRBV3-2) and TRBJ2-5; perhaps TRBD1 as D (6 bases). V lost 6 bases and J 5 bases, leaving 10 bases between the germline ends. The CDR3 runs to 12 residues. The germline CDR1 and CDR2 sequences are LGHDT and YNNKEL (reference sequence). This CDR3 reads CASSHREETQYF. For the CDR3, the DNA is TGTGCCAGCAGTCACAGGGAGGAGACCCAGTACTTC.

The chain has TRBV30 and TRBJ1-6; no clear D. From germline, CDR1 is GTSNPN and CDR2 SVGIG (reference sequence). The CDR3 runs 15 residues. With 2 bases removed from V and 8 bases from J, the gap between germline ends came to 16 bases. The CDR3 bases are TGTGCCTGGAGTTTCCAGTCCGGGTGGGATTCACCCCTCCACTTT. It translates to CAWSFQSGWDSPLHF. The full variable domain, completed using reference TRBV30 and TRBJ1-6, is SQTIHQWPATLVQPVGSPLSLECTVEGTSNPNLYWYRQAAGRGLQLLFYSVGIGQISSEVPQNLSASRPQDRQFILSSKKLLLSDSGFYLCAWSFQSGWDSPLHFGNGTRLTVT.

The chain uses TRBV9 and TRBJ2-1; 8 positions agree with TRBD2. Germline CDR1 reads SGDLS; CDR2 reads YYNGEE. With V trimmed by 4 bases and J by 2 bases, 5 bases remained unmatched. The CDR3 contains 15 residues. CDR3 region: CASSPGGATYNEQFF. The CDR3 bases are TGTGCCAGCAGCCCCGGGGGGGCAACCTACAATGAGCAGTTCTTC.

CDR3 sequence (DNA): TGCGCCAGCAGCTTGGGGCACTTTTTAAACACCGGGGAGCTGTTTTTT. It codes for CASSLGHFLNTGELFF. V is TRBV5-1 and J is TRBJ2-2; D call uncertain. Germline V gives CDR1 SGHRS, CDR2 YFSETQ. This CDR3 region has 16 residues. Trimming cost V 0 bases and J 2 bases, with 11 bases left between them.

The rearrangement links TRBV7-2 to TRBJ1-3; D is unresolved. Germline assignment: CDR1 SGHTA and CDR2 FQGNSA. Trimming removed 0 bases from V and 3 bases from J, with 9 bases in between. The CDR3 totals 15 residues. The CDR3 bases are TGTGCCAGCAGCTTAGCAGGGATAAATGGAAACACCATATATTTT. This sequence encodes CASSLAGINGNTIYF.

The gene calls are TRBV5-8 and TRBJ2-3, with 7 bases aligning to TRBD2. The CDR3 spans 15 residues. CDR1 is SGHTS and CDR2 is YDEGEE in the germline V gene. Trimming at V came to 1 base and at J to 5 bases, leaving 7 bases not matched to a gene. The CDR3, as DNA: TGTGCCAGCAGCTTGACTAGCGCGGCCGGAGATACGCAGTATTTT. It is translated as CASSLTSAAGDTQYF.

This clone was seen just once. The CDR3 here is CASSQGRLALQSDTQYF. CDR3 DNA sequence: TGCGCCAGCAGCCAGGGCCGACTTGCCCTTCAGTCAGATACGCAGTATTTT. The J gene is TRBJ2-3, the V gene TRBV4-3; D gene unclear. The CDR3 totals 17 residues. CDR1 is LGHNA, CDR2 YSLEER, per germline. The V and J ends lost 3 bases and 4 bases respectively, with 20 bases between them.

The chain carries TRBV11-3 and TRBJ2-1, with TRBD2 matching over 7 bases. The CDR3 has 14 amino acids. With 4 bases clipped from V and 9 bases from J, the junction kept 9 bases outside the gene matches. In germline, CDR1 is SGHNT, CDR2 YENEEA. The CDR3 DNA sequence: TGTGCCAGCAGCTCTGCGGCGGGAGATGGTGAGCAGTTCTTC. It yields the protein CASSSAAGDGEQFF.

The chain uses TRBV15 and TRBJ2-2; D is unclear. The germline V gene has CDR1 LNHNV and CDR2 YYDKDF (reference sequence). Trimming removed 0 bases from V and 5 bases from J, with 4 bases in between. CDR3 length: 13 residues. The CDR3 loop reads CATSRDRTGELFF. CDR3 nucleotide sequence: TGTGCCACCAGCAGAGACCGTACCGGGGAGCTGTTTTTT.

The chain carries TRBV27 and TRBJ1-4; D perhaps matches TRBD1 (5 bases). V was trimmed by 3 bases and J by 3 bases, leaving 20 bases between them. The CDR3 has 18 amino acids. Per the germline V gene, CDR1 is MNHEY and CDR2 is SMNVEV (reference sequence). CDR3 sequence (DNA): TGTGCCAGCAGTTTGAGCTCCTTCTCAGGGATGGCTAATGAAAAACTGTTTTTT. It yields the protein CASSLSSFSGMANEKLFF.

The CDR3 reads CASSLAGPEPGNTIYF. The CDR3 bases are TGTGCCAGCAGCTTAGCCGGGCCAGAACCTGGAAACACCATATATTTT. This chain connects TRBV7-2 to TRBJ1-3; D uncertain. Between the trimmed V and J ends, which lost 0 bases and 2 bases, there was a span of 11 bases. The CDR3 runs 16 residues. Germline lookup yields CDR1 SGHTA and CDR2 FQGNSA.

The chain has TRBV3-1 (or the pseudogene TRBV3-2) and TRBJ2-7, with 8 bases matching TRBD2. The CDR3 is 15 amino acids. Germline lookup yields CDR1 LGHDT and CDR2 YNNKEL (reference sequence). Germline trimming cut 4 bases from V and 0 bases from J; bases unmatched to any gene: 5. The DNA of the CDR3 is TGTGCCAGCAGCCGCACTAGCGGTTTCTCCTACGAGCAGTACTTC. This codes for CASSRTSGFSYEQYF.

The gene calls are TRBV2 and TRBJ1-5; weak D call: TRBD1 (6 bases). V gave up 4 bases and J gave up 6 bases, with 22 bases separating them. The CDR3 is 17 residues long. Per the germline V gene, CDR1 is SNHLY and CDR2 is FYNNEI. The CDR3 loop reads CASSVSWGQGSGQPQHF. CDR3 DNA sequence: TGTGCCAGCAGTGTGTCTTGGGGACAAGGAAGTGGTCAGCCCCAGCATTTT.

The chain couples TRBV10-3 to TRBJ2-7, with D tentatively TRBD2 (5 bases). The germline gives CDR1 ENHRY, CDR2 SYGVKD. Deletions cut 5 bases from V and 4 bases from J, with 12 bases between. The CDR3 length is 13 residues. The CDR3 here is CAISYPGVYEQYF. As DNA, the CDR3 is TGTGCCATCAGTTACCCCGGGGTTTACGAGCAGTACTTC.

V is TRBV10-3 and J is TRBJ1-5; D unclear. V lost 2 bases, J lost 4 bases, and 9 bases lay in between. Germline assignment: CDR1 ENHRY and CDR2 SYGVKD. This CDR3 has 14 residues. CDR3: CAISETRGNQPQHF. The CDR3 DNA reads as TGTGCCATCAGTGAGACCCGGGGAAATCAGCCCCAGCATTTT.

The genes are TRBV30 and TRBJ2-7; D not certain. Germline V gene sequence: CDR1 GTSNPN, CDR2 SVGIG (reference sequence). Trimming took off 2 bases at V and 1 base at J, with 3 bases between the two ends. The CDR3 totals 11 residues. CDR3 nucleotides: TGTGCCTGGAGTCTATCCTACGAGCAGTACTTC. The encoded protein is CAWSLSYEQYF. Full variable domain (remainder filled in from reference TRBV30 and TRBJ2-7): SQTIHQWPATLVQPVGSPLSLECTVEGTSNPNLYWYRQAAGRGLQLLFYSVGIGQISSEVPQNLSASRPQDRQFILSSKKLLLSDSGFYLCAWSLSYEQYFGPGTRLTVT.

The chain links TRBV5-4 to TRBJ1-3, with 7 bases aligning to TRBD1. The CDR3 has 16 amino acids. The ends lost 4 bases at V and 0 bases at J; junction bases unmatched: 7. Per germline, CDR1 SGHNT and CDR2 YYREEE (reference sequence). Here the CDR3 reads CASSLHRGNSGNTIYF. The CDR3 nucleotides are TGTGCCAGCAGCCTACACAGGGGAAACTCTGGAAACACCATATATTTT.

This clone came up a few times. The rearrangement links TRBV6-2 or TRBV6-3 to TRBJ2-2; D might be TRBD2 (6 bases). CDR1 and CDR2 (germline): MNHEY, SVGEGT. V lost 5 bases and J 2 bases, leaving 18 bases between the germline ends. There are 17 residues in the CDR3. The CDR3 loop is CASSLDRLARNTGELFF. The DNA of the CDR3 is TGTGCCAGCAGTCTGGATAGGCTAGCGAGAAACACCGGGGAGCTGTTTTTT.

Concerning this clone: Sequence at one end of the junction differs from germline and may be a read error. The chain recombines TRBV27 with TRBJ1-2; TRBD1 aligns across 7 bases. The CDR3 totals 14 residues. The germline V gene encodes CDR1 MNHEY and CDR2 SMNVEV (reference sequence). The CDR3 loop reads CASSLSGQLYGYTF. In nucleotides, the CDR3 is TGTGCCAGCAGTCTATCGGGACAGCTCTATGGCTACACCTTC.

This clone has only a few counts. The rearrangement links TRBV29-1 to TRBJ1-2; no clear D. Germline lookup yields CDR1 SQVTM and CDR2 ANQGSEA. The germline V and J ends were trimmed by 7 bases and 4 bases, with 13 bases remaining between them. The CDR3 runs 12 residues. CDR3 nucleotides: TGCAGCGCCGGGAGACCTATCTATGGCTACACCTTC. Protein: CSAGRPIYGYTF.

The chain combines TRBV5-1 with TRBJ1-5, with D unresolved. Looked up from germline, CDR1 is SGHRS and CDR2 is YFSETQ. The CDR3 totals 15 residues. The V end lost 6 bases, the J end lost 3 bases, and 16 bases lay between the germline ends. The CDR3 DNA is TGCGCCAGCACCCTTTCCGGAGGGATCAATCAGCCCCAGCATTTT. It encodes CASTLSGGINQPQHF.

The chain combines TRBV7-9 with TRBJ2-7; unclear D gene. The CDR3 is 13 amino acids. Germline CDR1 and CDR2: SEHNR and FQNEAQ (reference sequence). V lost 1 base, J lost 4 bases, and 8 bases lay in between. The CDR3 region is CASSLVATYEQYF. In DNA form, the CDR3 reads TGTGCCAGCAGCTTAGTGGCAACGTACGAGCAGTACTTC.

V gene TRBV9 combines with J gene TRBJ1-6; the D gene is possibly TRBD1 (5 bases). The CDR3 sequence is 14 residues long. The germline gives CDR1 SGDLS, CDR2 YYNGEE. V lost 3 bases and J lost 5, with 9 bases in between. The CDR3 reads CASSAGPNNSPLHF. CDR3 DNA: TGTGCCAGCAGCGCGGGGCCAAATAATTCACCCCTCCACTTT.

For the CDR3, the DNA is TGTGCCAGCAGCCGAGGGACACCTAGCACAGATACGCAGTATTTT. Translated: CASSRGTPSTDTQYF. This chain links TRBV14 with TRBJ2-3, with D perhaps TRBD1 (6 bases). V was trimmed by 4 bases and J by 0 bases, leaving 11 bases between them. CDR3 length equals 15 residues. CDR1 SGHDN and CDR2 FVKESK come from the germline V gene.

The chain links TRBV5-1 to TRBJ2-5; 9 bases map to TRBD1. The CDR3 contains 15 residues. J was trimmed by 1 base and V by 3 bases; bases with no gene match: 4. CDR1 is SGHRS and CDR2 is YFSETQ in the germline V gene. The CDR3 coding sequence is TGCGCCAGCAGCTCGTTGACAGGGGGCCAAGAGACCCAGTACTTC. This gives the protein CASSSLTGGQETQYF.

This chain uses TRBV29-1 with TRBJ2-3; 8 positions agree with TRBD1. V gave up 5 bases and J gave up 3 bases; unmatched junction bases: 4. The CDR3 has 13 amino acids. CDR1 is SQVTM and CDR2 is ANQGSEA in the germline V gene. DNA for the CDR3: TGCAGCGTTCGGGACAGGTTAACAGATACGCAGTATTTT. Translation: CSVRDRLTDTQYF.